Listed below are T cell receptor beta chains from one sample, sequenced in a study of T-cell reconstitution after alpha-beta-depleted transplantation in children. TCRdb independently ran MiXCR on the PCR reads; one entry per CDR3 protein. The sample shows 100,000 to 120,000 distinct CDR3 sequences, over 9% of them seen only once. Sample: PBMCs from the stem cell graft donor, taken from the stem cell graft. The receptors come from a human donor who donated a stem cell graft to a child with acute lymphoblastic leukemia. Each CDR3 is given with its conserved first and last residue. D genes are given only for firm matches. Expanded clones are given a class, and other clones once, few, many or no size at all.

clone size,V gene,J gene,D gene,CDR3 protein,CDR3 DNA
many,TRBV12-3/TRBV12-4,TRBJ1-4,.,CASSSLRGPTNEKLFF,TGTGCCAGCAGTTCCCTCCGGGGCCCAACTAATGAAAAACTGTTTTTT
.,TRBV7-9,TRBJ2-1,.,CASSLEGQGPDNEQFF,TGTGCCAGCAGCTTAGAGGGGCAGGGGCCCGACAATGAGCAGTTCTTC
many,TRBV5-1,TRBJ2-2,TRBD2,CASSVYPSASTHYRGRKAGELFF,TGCGCCAGCAGCGTCTACCCATCAGCGTCTACCCACTATCGCGGGAGGAAGGCCGGGGAGCTGTTTTTT
many,TRBV7-9,TRBJ2-5,.,CASSPSRPRVLSETQYF,TGTGCCAGCAGCCCCTCCCGTCCGCGGGTTTTGTCTGAGACCCAGTACTTC
many,TRBV7-2,TRBJ2-1,TRBD2,CASSSLAGGDNEQFF,TGTGCCAGCAGCTCACTAGCGGGGGGCGATAATGAGCAGTTCTTC
many,TRBV12-3/TRBV12-4,TRBJ1-1,.,CASSFGQLNTEAFF,TGTGCCAGCAGTTTCGGACAGCTGAACACTGAAGCTTTCTTT
few,TRBV5-5,TRBJ1-5,.,CASSPGGGGLQPQHF,TGTGCCAGCAGCCCGGGGGGTGGAGGGCTGCAGCCCCAGCATTTT
many,TRBV20-1,TRBJ2-7,TRBD2,CSARRGLAGLNDYEQYF,TGCAGTGCTAGAAGGGGACTAGCGGGTCTAAACGACTACGAGCAGTACTTC
.,TRBV5-5,TRBJ1-1,TRBD1,CASSGRRQGNTEAFF,TGTGCCAGCAGCGGCCGGAGACAGGGAAACACTGAAGCTTTCTTT
many,TRBV6-4,TRBJ2-1,TRBD2,CASTKGVSSGRRSYNEQFF,TGTGCCAGCACCAAGGGGGTTTCTAGCGGGAGGAGGTCCTACAATGAGCAGTTCTTC
many,TRBV7-8,TRBJ1-4,.,CASSPTSGAANEKLFF,TGTGCCAGCAGCCCCACTTCAGGGGCAGCGAATGAAAAACTGTTTTTT
many,TRBV20-1,TRBJ1-1,TRBD1,CSAPRDRGFEAFF,TGCAGTGCCCCCCGGGACAGGGGGTTTGAAGCTTTCTTT
many,TRBV18,TRBJ2-7,.,CASSGSSGVSYEQYF,TGTGCCAGCTCAGGCTCATCTGGGGTTTCCTACGAGCAGTACTTC
many,TRBV5-1,TRBJ1-1,.,CASSVQGRNTEAFF,TGCGCCAGCAGCGTTCAGGGAAGGAACACTGAAGCTTTCTTT
many,TRBV5-6,TRBJ2-5,TRBD2,CASSLVGGETQYF,TGTGCCAGCAGCTTGGTGGGAGGGGAGACCCAGTACTTC
many,TRBV20-1,TRBJ2-1,.,CSARDGGSSYNEQFF,TGCAGTGCTAGAGATGGGGGTAGTTCCTACAATGAGCAGTTCTTC
many,TRBV7-2,TRBJ1-2,.,CASSSRSTGYGYTF,TGTGCCAGCAGCTCCAGGTCGACGGGCTATGGCTACACCTTC
many,TRBV7-2,TRBJ1-2,.,CASTLFDRNNYGYTF,TGTGCCAGCACACTTTTCGACAGAAACAACTATGGCTACACCTTC
.,TRBV2,TRBJ2-7,.,CASSEGEWDGGSEQYF,TGTGCCAGCAGTGAAGGAGAATGGGACGGAGGATCCGAGCAGTACTTC
many,TRBV9,TRBJ2-1,.,CASSAPGGSSYNEQFF,TGTGCCAGCAGCGCTCCCGGGGGCAGCTCCTACAATGAGCAGTTCTTC
many,TRBV30,TRBJ2-1,.,CAWSALTEAFF,TGTGCCTGGAGTGCATTGACTGAGGCGTTCTTC
few,TRBV25-1,TRBJ2-3,.,CASSEFRQLSTDTQYF,TGTGCCAGCAGTGAATTTAGGCAGCTTAGCACAGATACGCAGTATTTT